This record concerns one TCR beta chain sequence. TCRdb re-called the 5' RACE reads with MiXCR, one entry per CDR3 protein. The table lists roughly 52,000 distinct CDR3 sequences, approximately 17% of them singletons. This CDR3 is built from 15 residues. V was clipped by 5 bases and J by 5 bases, with 18 bases between them. The V gene's germline CDR1 is MNHNY and CDR2 SVGAGI (reference sequence). V gene TRBV6-6 combines with J gene TRBJ2-5; D gene uncertain. The sequenced sample consisted of naive CD4+ T cells sorted from blood. Subset: naive CD4+ T cells, CD4+CD45RA+CD25-. The clonotype originates from a female donor with breast cancer. CDR3 nucleotide sequence: TGTGCCAGCAGTCCCGCTGTTGGTAGCAGGGAGACCCAGTACTTC. Amino acids: CASSPAVGSRETQYF.